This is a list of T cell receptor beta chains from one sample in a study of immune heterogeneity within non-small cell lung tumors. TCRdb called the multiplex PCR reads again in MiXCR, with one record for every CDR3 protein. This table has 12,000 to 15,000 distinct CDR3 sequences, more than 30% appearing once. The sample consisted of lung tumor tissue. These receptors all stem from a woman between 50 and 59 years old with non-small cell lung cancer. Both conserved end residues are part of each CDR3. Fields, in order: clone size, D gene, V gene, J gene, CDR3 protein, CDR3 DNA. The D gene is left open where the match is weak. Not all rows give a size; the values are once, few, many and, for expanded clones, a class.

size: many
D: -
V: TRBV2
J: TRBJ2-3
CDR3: CASRTGYGEADTQYF
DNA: TGTGCCAGCAGGACAGGATATGGGGAGGCAGATACGCAGTATTTT

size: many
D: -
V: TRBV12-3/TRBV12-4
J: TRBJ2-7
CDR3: CASSPGTHYEQYF
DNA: TGTGCCAGCAGTCCCGGGACTCACTACGAGCAGTACTTC

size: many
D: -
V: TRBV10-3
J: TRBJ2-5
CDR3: CAIKPNGIETQYF
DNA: TGTGCCATCAAACCTAATGGTATCGAGACCCAGTACTTC

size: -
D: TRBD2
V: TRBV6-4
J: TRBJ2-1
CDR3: CASSKRESSYNEQFF
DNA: TGTGCCAGCAGTAAGCGGGAGAGCTCCTACAATGAGCAGTTCTTC

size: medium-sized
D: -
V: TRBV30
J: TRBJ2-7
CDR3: CAWSDGRDEQYF
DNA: TGTGCCTGGAGTGACGGGAGAGACGAGCAGTACTTC

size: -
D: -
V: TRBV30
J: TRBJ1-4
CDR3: CAWSAGQGPNEKLFF
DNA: TGTGCCTGGAGTGCCGGCCAGGGACCTAATGAAAAACTGTTTTTT

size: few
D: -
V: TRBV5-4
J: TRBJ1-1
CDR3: CASSSWAKDTEAFF
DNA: TGTGCCAGCAGCTCATGGGCCAAGGACACTGAAGCTTTCTTT

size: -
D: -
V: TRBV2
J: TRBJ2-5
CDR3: CASSEAAAWETQYF
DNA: TGTGCCAGCAGTGAAGCGGCGGCCTGGGAGACCCAGTACTTC

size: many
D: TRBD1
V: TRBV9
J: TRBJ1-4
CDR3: CASSALTGRNEKLFF
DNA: TGTGCCAGCAGCGCCCTGACAGGGAGGAATGAAAAACTGTTTTTT

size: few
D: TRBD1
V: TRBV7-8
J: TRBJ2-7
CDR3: CASSLIGTGGGEQYF
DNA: TGTGCCAGCAGCTTAATCGGGACAGGGGGTGGCGAGCAGTACTTC

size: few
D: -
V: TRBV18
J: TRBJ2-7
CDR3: CASSPPDGLGREQYF
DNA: TGTGCCAGCTCACCACCGGACGGGCTGGGGAGGGAGCAGTACTTC

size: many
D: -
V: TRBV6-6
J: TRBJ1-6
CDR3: CASSYDPESSSPLHF
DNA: TGTGCCAGCAGTTACGATCCGGAATCAAGTTCACCCCTCCACTTT

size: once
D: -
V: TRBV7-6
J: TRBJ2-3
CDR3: CASRLQGSTDTQYF
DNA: TGTGCCAGCAGATTACAGGGATCCACAGATACGCAGTATTTT

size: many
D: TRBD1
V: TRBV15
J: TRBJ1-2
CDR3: CATSRDQGAVYGYTF
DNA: TGTGCCACCAGCAGAGATCAGGGGGCTGTCTATGGCTACACCTTC

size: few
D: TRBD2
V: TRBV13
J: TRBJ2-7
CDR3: CASSQAGGVSYEQYF
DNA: TGTGCCAGCTCCCAAGCGGGGGGTGTCTCCTACGAGCAGTACTTC

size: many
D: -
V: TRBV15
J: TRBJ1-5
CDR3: CATSRDVGNQPQHF
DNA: TGTGCCACCAGCAGAGACGTAGGGAACCAGCCCCAGCATTTT

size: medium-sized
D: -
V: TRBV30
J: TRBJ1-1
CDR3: CAWSRGAGKAFF
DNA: TGTGCCTGGAGCAGGGGCGCAGGGAAAGCTTTCTTT

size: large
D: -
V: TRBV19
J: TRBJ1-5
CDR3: CASSMATVPQHF
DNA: TGTGCCAGTAGTATGGCGACGGTCCCCCAGCATTTT

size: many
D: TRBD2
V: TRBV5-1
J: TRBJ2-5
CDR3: CASSLASGTVGETQYF
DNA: TGCGCCAGCAGCTTGGCTAGCGGAACTGTCGGAGAGACCCAGTACTTC

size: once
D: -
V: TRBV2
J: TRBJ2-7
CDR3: CASSRGGQGGEQYF
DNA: TGTGCCAGCAGCCGGGGCGGGCAGGGAGGCGAGCAGTACTTC

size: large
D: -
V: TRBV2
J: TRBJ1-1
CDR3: CASSIRRANTEAFF
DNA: TGTGCCAGCAGTATCCGCAGGGCGAACACTGAAGCTTTCTTT

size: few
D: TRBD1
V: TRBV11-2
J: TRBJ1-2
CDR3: CASSRGQSNYGYTF
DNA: TGTGCCAGCAGCCGGGGACAGTCTAACTATGGCTACACCTTC

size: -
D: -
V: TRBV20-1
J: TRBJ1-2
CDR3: CSAQGLGGYTF
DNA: TGCAGTGCCCAGGGGTTGGGTGGCTACACCTTC

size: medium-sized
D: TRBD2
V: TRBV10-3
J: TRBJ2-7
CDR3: CAIRGLAYEEQYF
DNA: TGTGCCATCAGGGGACTAGCCTACGAAGAGCAGTACTTC

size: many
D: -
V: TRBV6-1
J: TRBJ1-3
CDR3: CASSEWVRTIYF
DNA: TGTGCCAGCAGTGAATGGGTGCGCACCATATATTTT

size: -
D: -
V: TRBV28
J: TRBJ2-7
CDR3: CASSLNRVFYEQYF
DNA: TGTGCCAGCAGTTTGAACAGGGTGTTCTACGAGCAGTACTTC

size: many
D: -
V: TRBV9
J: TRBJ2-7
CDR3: CASSVEQGDEQYF
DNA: TGTGCCAGCAGCGTCGAACAGGGCGACGAGCAGTACTTC

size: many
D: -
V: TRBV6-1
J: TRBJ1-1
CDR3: CASSDSGAFF
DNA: TGTGCCAGCAGTGATTCGGGGGCTTTCTTT

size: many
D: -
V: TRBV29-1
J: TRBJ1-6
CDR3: CSGRDGSNSPLHF
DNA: TGCAGCGGCCGGGACGGTTCTAATTCACCCCTCCACTTT

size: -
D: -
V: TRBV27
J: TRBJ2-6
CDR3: CSSSPWNSGANVLTF
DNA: TGCTCCAGCAGTCCCTGGAACTCTGGGGCCAACGTCCTGACTTTC

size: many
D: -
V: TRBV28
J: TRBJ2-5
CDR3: CASSLEETQYF
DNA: TGTGCCAGCAGTTTAGAAGAGACCCAGTACTTC

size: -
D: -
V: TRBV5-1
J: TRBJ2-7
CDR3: CASSLEGRESYEQYF
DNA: TGCGCCAGCAGCTTGGAGGGGCGGGAATCCTACGAGCAGTACTTC

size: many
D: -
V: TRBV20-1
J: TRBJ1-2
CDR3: CSAHRSTLHTF
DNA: TGCAGTGCCCATAGGAGCACTCTCCACACCTTC

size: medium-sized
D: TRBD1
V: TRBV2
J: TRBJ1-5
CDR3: CASRSDRAYSNQPQHF
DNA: TGTGCCAGCAGATCGGACAGGGCCTATAGCAATCAGCCCCAGCATTTT

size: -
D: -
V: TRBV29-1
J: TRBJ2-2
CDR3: CSVEGGGLNTGELFF
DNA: TGCAGCGTTGAAGGTGGAGGGTTGAACACCGGGGAGCTGTTTTTT

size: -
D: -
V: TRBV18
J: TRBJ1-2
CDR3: CASSPFSDGYTF
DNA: TGTGCCAGCTCACCTTTCAGTGATGGCTACACCTTC

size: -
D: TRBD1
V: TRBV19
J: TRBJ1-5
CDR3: CASSMGQAQGGNQPQHF
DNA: TGTGCCAGTAGTATGGGACAGGCACAAGGTGGCAATCAGCCCCAGCATTTT

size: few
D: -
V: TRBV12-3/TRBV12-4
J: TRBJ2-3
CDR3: CASSLRQGTYF
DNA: TGTGCCAGCAGTTTGAGGCAGGGGACGTATTTT

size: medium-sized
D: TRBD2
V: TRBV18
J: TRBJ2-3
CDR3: CASSLPPGLATDTQYF
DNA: TGTGCCAGCTCACTCCCCCCGGGACTAGCCACAGATACGCAGTATTTT

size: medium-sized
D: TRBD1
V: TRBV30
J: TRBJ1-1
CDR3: CAWSPGQGGTEAFF
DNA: TGTGCCTGGAGCCCTGGACAGGGAGGAACTGAAGCTTTCTTT

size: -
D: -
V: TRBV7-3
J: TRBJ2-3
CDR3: CASSPTGVPRDTQYF
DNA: TGTGCCAGCAGCCCCACGGGGGTCCCGCGGGATACGCAGTATTTT

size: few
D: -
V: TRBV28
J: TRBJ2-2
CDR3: CASPSDETGELFF
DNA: TGTGCCAGCCCCTCGGACGAAACCGGGGAGCTGTTTTTT